The source of this T cell receptor beta chain is a study of shared clonotypes between healthy human individuals. Points from the study as a whole: Relative to clonotypes present in all four donors, those not shared had lower generation probabilities.

Sequencing used immunoSEQ multiplex PCR; TCRdb keeps in-frame clones, though not all of them. This table has millions of clones, 85% to 95% appearing once. The J segment lost 0 bases and the V segment lost 6 bases, leaving 0 bases of the junction unmatched. Germline CDR1 reads SNHLY; CDR2 reads FYNNEI. The CDR3 spans 14 residues. CD45RO-negative CD8 cells positively selected for CCR7 made up the naive population, which excluded terminally differentiated effector memory CD45RA+ cells. Of note for this clone: Antigen unknown.

The sequence was obtained from a man younger than 35 in good health. The chain carries TRBV2 and TRBJ2-1; 9 bases map to TRBD2. The sequenced material came from naive CD8+ T cells sorted from blood. For the CDR3, the DNA is TGTGCCAGCAGGACTAGCGGCTCCTACAATGAGCAGTTCTTC. Translating gives CASRTSGSYNEQFF.